This TCR beta chain was found in a study of PD-L1 blockade in urothelial cancer. Background on the study: T cells were recovered from blood samples at a median of approximately 150,000.

Study findings and constraints: Durable-benefit patients had greater expansion of tumor-associated blood clones at 3 weeks.

Comment on this clone: As yet, its antigen is unknown.

Here immunoSEQ multiplex PCR was the method, and the copy in TCRdb shows in-frame clones only, minus some. The data show about 72,000 clones, 86% seen once. The CDR3 totals 14 residues. J lost 4 bases, V lost 2 bases, and 2 bases had no gene match. CDR1 is MNHEY and CDR2 is SVGAGI in the germline V gene. The time point: pretreatment peripheral blood. The clonotype comes from a man in his sixties with urothelial cancer. The sequencing used PBMCs, collected around atezolizumab (anti-PD-L1) treatment. The V call is TRBV6-5, the J call TRBJ1-3, with 7 bases that match TRBD1. CDR3 nucleotides: TGTGCCAGCAGTTACGGACAGGTCGGAAACACCATATATTTT. It specifies CASSYGQVGNTIYF.